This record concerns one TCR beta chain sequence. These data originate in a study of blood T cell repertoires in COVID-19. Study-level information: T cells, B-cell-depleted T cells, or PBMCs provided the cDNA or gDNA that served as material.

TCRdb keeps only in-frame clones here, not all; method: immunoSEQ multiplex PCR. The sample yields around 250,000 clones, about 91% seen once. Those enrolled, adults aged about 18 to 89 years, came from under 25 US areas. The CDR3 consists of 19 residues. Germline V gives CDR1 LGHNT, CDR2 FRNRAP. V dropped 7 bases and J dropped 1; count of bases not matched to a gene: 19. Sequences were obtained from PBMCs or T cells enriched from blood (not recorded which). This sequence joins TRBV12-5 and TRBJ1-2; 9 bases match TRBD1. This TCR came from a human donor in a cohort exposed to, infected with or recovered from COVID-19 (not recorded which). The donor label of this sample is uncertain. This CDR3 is CASVSVPGQGSYSNYGYTF. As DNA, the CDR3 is TGTGCTAGTGTTTCCGTCCCGGGACAGGGTTCTTATAGTAACTATGGCTACACCTTC.